The 31 T cell receptor beta chains reported below all come from one sample, sequenced in a study of CD8 T cells in ankylosing spondylitis. MiXCR was run by TCRdb on the 5' RACE reads, yielding one entry per CDR3 protein. The sample has hundreds of thousands of distinct CDR3 sequences, about an eighth seen once. Study conclusions and caveats: Ankylosing spondylitis blood appeared to be characterized by a TCR beta motif of roughly eight highly homologous variants.

These receptors are not linked to any known antigen. Material for sequencing was blood, either unsorted or a sorted T cell fraction (not recorded which). These receptors were obtained from a male donor with ankylosing spondylitis.

The rearrangement uses TRBV29-1 and TRBJ2-7; TRBD1 agrees at 11 bases. Losses at the gene ends were 1 base for V and 4 bases for J; bases not matched to a gene: 9. The CDR3 contains 16 residues. The germline CDR1 and CDR2 sequences are SQVTM and ANQGSEA. This CDR3 is CSVEVLAGDRGYEQYF. CDR3 DNA: TGCAGCGTTGAAGTTCTCGCGGGGGACAGGGGGTACGAGCAGTACTTC.

The chain has TRBV20-1 and TRBJ1-4; D not resolved. CDR1 is DFQATT, CDR2 SNEGSKA, per germline (reference sequence). V shed 1 base and J shed 3 bases, with 6 bases lying between them. The CDR3 runs 13 residues. The CDR3 nucleotides are TGCAGTGCTAGAGCGGTGCCTAATGAAAAACTGTTTTTT. Translated, it gives CSARAVPNEKLFF.

V usage is TRBV14 and J usage is TRBJ2-3; 9 bases align to TRBD1. The CDR3 extends over 16 amino acids. Losses at the gene ends were 4 bases for V and 4 bases for J; bases not matched to a gene: 9. The V gene's germline CDR1 is SGHDN and CDR2 FVKESK. The CDR3 is CASSPSGTGFSDTQYF. CDR3 bases: TGTGCCAGCAGCCCTTCCGGGACAGGGTTTTCAGATACGCAGTATTTT.

The chain joins TRBV18 to TRBJ1-1; no definite D call. The length of the CDR3 is 13 residues. V shed 3 bases and J shed 3 bases, with 8 bases lying between them. Looked up from germline, CDR1 is KGHSH and CDR2 is LQKENI. The CDR3: CASSPARDTEAFF. In DNA, the CDR3 is TGTGCCAGCTCACCGGCGAGAGACACTGAAGCTTTCTTT.

This clonotype was counted between two and nine times. The chain combines TRBV20-1 with TRBJ2-7; 8 nucleotides match TRBD1. There are 14 residues in the CDR3. CDR1 DFQATT and CDR2 SNEGSKA come from the germline V gene (reference sequence). Losses at the gene ends were 0 bases for V and 3 bases for J; bases not matched to a gene: 4. This CDR3 is CSARDITGGYEQYF. For the CDR3, the DNA is TGCAGTGCTAGAGATATTACAGGGGGCTACGAGCAGTACTTC.

V is TRBV3-1 and J is TRBJ2-1, with TRBD2 matching 7 bases. Germline V gene data show CDR1 as LGHDT and CDR2 as YNNKEL (reference sequence). The CDR3 totals 15 residues. Trimming cost V 0 bases and J 10 bases; bases outside gene matches: 9. The CDR3 nucleotides read TGTGCCAGCAGCCAAGATTTTCGGGGGGAGGGAGAGCAGTTCTTC. Translation gives CASSQDFRGEGEQFF.

This clonotype was detected only a few times. This sequence joins TRBV5-1 and TRBJ1-2; D uncertain. CDR3 size: 14 residues. Trimming cost V 0 bases and J 1 base, with 7 bases left between them. The V gene's germline CDR1 is SGHRS and CDR2 YFSETQ. Here the CDR3 reads CASSLAGINYGYTF. The CDR3 region has the DNA TGCGCCAGCAGCTTGGCTGGGATTAACTATGGCTACACCTTC.

This clonotype turned up a few times. The chain carries TRBV28 and TRBJ2-3, with 11 bases aligning to TRBD2. Germline lookup yields CDR1 MDHEN and CDR2 SYDVKM. The V and J ends lost 5 bases and 4 bases, in that order; junction bases with no gene match: 8. The CDR3 runs to 16 residues. CDR3 sequence: CASSPRLAGWPDTQYF. CDR3 DNA: TGTGCCAGCAGTCCCAGACTAGCGGGGTGGCCAGATACGCAGTATTTT.

The table lists this clonotype with a few counts. This rearrangement joins TRBV20-1 to TRBJ2-7; possibly TRBD2 for D (7 bases). Germline values: CDR1 DFQATT, CDR2 SNEGSKA (reference sequence). Trimming shortened V by 6 bases and J by 0 bases, and 15 bases separated the two germline ends. This CDR3 is built from 14 residues. CDR3 sequence reads: CSAQTRGASYEQYF. In nucleotides, the CDR3 is TGCAGTGCCCAAACCCGGGGGGCCTCCTACGAGCAGTACTTC.

Ten or more counts support this clonotype. The chain combines TRBV29-1 with TRBJ1-1; weak D call: TRBD1 (5 bases). V lost 3 bases to trimming and J lost 0 bases, with 8 bases between them. CDR3 length: 13 amino acids. The germline V gene encodes CDR1 SQVTM and CDR2 ANQGSEA. DNA of the CDR3: TGCAGCGTTGATAAGGGGATGAACACTGAAGCTTTCTTT. This gives the protein CSVDKGMNTEAFF. The full variable domain, in which reference TRBV29-1 and TRBJ1-1 provide the parts outside the CDR3, is SAVISQKPSRDICQRGTSLTIQCQVDSQVTMMFWYRQQPGQSLTLIATANQGSEATYESGFVIDKFPISRPNLTFSTLTVSNMSPEDSSIYLCSVDKGMNTEAFFGQGTRLTVV.

This clonotype was seen at least ten times. The CDR3 loop reads CSALAELSYEQYF. The CDR3 coding sequence is TGCAGTGCCCTAGCGGAGCTCTCCTACGAGCAGTACTTC. The chain combines TRBV20-1 with TRBJ2-7; 7 positions agree with TRBD2. The CDR3 spans 13 residues. The V segment lost 6 bases and the J segment 0 bases; nucleotides outside the gene matches: 5. Per the germline V gene, CDR1 is DFQATT and CDR2 is SNEGSKA (reference sequence).

The V call is TRBV6-1, the J call TRBJ2-7; possible D gene TRBD2, 5 bases. The CDR3 length is 13 residues. V lost 10 bases and J 3 bases, leaving 16 bases between the germline ends. Germline loops: CDR1 MNHNS, CDR2 SASEGT. The CDR3 DNA is TGTGCCACCTTCTCTGGGGAGCACTACGAGCAGTACTTC. Translated: CATFSGEHYEQYF.

This clonotype occurred many times. The rearrangement joins TRBV6-2 or TRBV6-3 to TRBJ1-1; D not certain. The CDR3 has 12 amino acids. V was pared by 3 bases and J by 4 bases, with 6 bases between. Germline V gives CDR1 MNHEY, CDR2 SVGEGT. This CDR3 reads CASSYSITEAFF. The CDR3 DNA follows: TGTGCCAGCAGTTATTCCATCACTGAAGCTTTCTTT.

This clonotype was seen a few times. The V call is TRBV7-2, the J call TRBJ2-1, with TRBD1 matching 9 bases. Germline lookup yields CDR1 SGHTA and CDR2 FQGNSA. Losses at the gene ends were 4 bases for V and 6 bases for J; bases not matched to a gene: 7. The CDR3 is 15 residues long. The CDR3 DNA follows: TGTGCCAGCAGCTCACGGGACAGGGTGGGCAATGAGCAGTTCTTC. It translates to CASSSRDRVGNEQFF.

The V gene is TRBV10-1, the J gene TRBJ1-5; no clear D gene. This CDR3 comprises 13 residues. Trimming took off 2 bases at V and 2 bases at J, with 4 bases between the two ends. Germline V gene sequence: CDR1 WNHNN, CDR2 SYGVQD (reference sequence). CDR3 residues: CASSEMGNQPQHF. In nucleotides, the CDR3 is TGCGCCAGCAGTGAGATGGGCAATCAGCCCCAGCATTTT.

This clonotype was counted at least ten times. The chain joins TRBV7-2 to TRBJ1-5; D call uncertain. The CDR3 consists of 14 residues. CDR1 is SGHTA and CDR2 is FQGNSA in the germline V gene. Trimming removed 1 base from V and 6 bases from J, with 10 bases in between. In DNA form, the CDR3 reads TGTGCCAGCAGCTTAGATCTAGAGAGTCAGCCCCAGCATTTT. Protein product: CASSLDLESQPQHF.

This clonotype was counted many times. The V and J genes are TRBV6-1 and TRBJ1-2; a possible D gene is TRBD1 (5 bases). The CDR3 length is 13 residues. From germline, CDR1 is MNHNS and CDR2 SASEGT. Between the trimmed V and J ends, which lost 6 bases and 7 bases, there was a span of 15 bases. DNA for the CDR3: TGTGCCAGCAGCCCCCGGGGGTGGCCTGGCTACACCTTC. Amino acids: CASSPRGWPGYTF.

The rearrangement links TRBV28 to TRBJ1-1; 9 bases match TRBD1. CDR1 MDHEN and CDR2 SYDVKM come from the germline V gene. The V gene end was trimmed by 8 bases and the J gene end by 2 bases; junction bases not matched to a gene: 6. The CDR3 covers 14 residues. This CDR3 is CASGGQGKNTEAFF. The DNA for the CDR3 is TGTGCCAGCGGTGGACAGGGGAAAAACACTGAAGCTTTCTTT.

This clonotype was observed a handful of times. This chain uses TRBV27 with TRBJ1-1; no clear D gene. V shed 1 base and J shed 3 bases, with 9 bases lying between them. CDR3 size: 14 residues. Germline CDR1 is MNHEY and CDR2 is SMNVEV (reference sequence). This CDR3 is CASSLWGVDTEAFF. CDR3 nucleotides: TGTGCCAGCAGTTTATGGGGTGTTGACACTGAAGCTTTCTTT.

This rearrangement joins TRBV12-3 or TRBV12-4 to TRBJ1-1; possibly TRBD1 for D (5 bases). The CDR3 extends over 11 amino acids. Trimming cost V 11 bases and J 4 bases, with 11 bases left between them. The CDR3 loop is CAQGARTEAFF. The CDR3 DNA reads as TGTGCCCAAGGGGCGCGCACTGAAGCTTTCTTT.

This chain links TRBV20-1 with TRBJ2-5; no firm D call. The CDR3 is made up of 14 amino acids. Trimming shortened V by 2 bases and J by 2 bases, and 12 bases separated the two germline ends. Germline CDR1 reads DFQATT; CDR2 reads SNEGSKA (reference sequence). CDR3 bases: TGCAGTGCTAGAAAAGGAGCACGACAAGAGACCCAGTACTTC. Translated, it gives CSARKGARQETQYF.

This clonotype occurred many times. J is TRBJ2-7 and V is TRBV5-6, with a weak D call TRBD1 (5 bases). CDR3 size: 15 residues. Trimming took off 0 bases at V and 2 bases at J, with 12 bases between the two ends. Germline V lookup: CDR1 SGHDT, CDR2 YYEEEE. CDR3: CASSLVDRGTYEQYF. The CDR3 DNA reads as TGTGCCAGCAGCTTGGTGGATAGGGGTACCTACGAGCAGTACTTC.

This clonotype was counted many times. One end of the junction fails to match germline, which may point to a read error. V and J are TRBV5-1 and TRBJ2-7; D is possibly TRBD1 (6 bases). CDR3 size: 14 residues. The germline gives CDR1 SGHRS, CDR2 YFSETQ. The CDR3 DNA reads as TGTGCCAGCAGCCTCCAGGGGCCCCCCTACGAGCAGTACTTC. It codes for CASSLQGPPYEQYF.

In this sample, this clonotype turned up many times. The rearrangement links TRBV4-3 to TRBJ2-7, with D maybe TRBD2 (5 bases). The V end was cut by 0 bases, the J end by 1 base, with 13 bases between. Germline CDR1 and CDR2: LGHNA and YSLEER. This CDR3 is built from 16 residues. The CDR3 loop is CASSQDTGIASYEQYF. CDR3 bases: TGCGCCAGCAGCCAAGATACGGGAATAGCGTCCTACGAGCAGTACTTC.

This clonotype was observed a handful of times. The chain is built from TRBV7-2 and TRBJ2-7; D perhaps matches TRBD2 (5 bases). Germline V gene sequence: CDR1 SGHTA, CDR2 FQGNSA. V lost 3 bases, J lost 5 bases, and 14 bases lay in between. The CDR3 has 14 residues. The CDR3 protein is CASSLIASSHEQYF. Written as DNA, the CDR3 is TGTGCCAGCAGCTTGATAGCGTCTAGTCACGAGCAGTACTTC.

On this clonotype: This could be a read error, since a much larger clone is one nucleotide away. The V call is TRBV29-1, the J call TRBJ2-7; weak D call: TRBD1 (5 bases). Germline CDR1 reads SQVTM; CDR2 reads ANQGSEA. This CDR3 region has 13 residues. The CDR3 spells CSVASGWKGEQCF. The CDR3 region has the DNA TGCAGCGTCGCCTCAGGGTGGAAGGGCGAGCAGTGCTTC.

This clonotype was seen more than once but under ten times. The genes are TRBV9 and TRBJ2-3; 8 bases fit TRBD1. Germline CDR1 and CDR2: SGDLS and YYNGEE. CDR3 length: 15 residues. The J segment lost 2 bases and the V segment lost 2 bases, leaving 4 bases of the junction unmatched. Here the CDR3 reads CASSVTGGPTDTQYF. For the CDR3, the DNA is TGTGCCAGCAGCGTTACAGGGGGGCCCACAGATACGCAGTATTTT.

The chain links TRBV27 to TRBJ2-5; 9 bases fit TRBD1. CDR1 and CDR2 (germline): MNHEY, SMNVEV (reference sequence). CDR3 length: 15 amino acids. With 5 bases clipped from V and 2 bases from J, the junction kept 6 bases outside the gene matches. CDR3 residues: CASSRGGQGQETQYF. CDR3 nucleotides: TGTGCCAGCAGTAGGGGGGGACAGGGTCAAGAGACCCAGTACTTC.

This clonotype appeared a few times. The chain has TRBV13 and TRBJ1-2; a possible D gene is TRBD1 (6 bases). The CDR3 is 17 residues long. Germline V gene data show CDR1 as PRHDT and CDR2 as FYEKMQ (reference sequence). V lost 3 bases and J 3 bases, leaving 20 bases between the germline ends. The CDR3 is CASSFRPWQGSDYGYTF. The DNA for the CDR3 is TGTGCCAGCAGCTTTCGCCCCTGGCAGGGGTCGGACTATGGCTACACCTTC.

The table lists this clonotype with a few counts. V is TRBV7-2 and J is TRBJ1-5, with TRBD1 matching over 8 bases. Germline loops: CDR1 SGHTA, CDR2 FQGNSA. With V trimmed by 5 bases and J by 9 bases, 9 bases remained unmatched. The CDR3 has 14 residues. The CDR3 reads CASSDGQGLLPQHF. The CDR3 DNA follows: TGTGCCAGCAGCGATGGACAGGGCCTCTTGCCCCAGCATTTT.

This clonotype showed up just a few times. The chain carries TRBV6-2 or TRBV6-3 and TRBJ2-1; D possibly uses TRBD1 or TRBD2 (5 bases each). The V end lost 5 bases, the J end lost 3 bases, and 11 bases lay between the germline ends. This CDR3 is built from 14 residues. CDR1 and CDR2 from the germline V gene are MNHEY and SVGEGT. CDR3 nucleotide sequence: TGTGCCAGCAGTCCCGGGGCCTTCTACAATGAGCAGTTCTTC. Its translation: CASSPGAFYNEQFF.